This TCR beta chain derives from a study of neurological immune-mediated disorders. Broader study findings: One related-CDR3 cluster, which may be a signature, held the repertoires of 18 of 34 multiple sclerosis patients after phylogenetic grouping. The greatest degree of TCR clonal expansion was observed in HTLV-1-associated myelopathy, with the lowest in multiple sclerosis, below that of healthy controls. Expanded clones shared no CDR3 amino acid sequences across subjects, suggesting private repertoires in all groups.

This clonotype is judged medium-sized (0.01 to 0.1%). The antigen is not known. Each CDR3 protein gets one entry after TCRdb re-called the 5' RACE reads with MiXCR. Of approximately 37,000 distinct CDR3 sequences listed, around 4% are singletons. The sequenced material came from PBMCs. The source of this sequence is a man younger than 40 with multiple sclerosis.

Here the CDR3 DNA reads TGTGCCAGCAGCTTGGACCGGACCTCGGAGGAGCAGTACTTC. This sequence encodes CASSLDRTSEEQYF. V gene TRBV5-5 combines with J gene TRBJ2-7; D uncertain. Per the germline V gene, CDR1 is SGHKS and CDR2 is YYEKEE (reference sequence). The CDR3 sequence is 14 residues long. Trimming removed 0 bases at V and 7 bases at J, with 14 bases between.